What follows describes a single TCR beta chain. The data stem from a study of blood T cell repertoires in COVID-19. Turning to the study itself: The United States, Italy and Spain provided the acute and convalescent COVID-19 samples. T cells, B-cell-depleted T cells, or PBMCs provided the cDNA or gDNA that served as material.

Germline V CDR1 and CDR2: ENHRY, SYGVKD. Trimming left V 3 bases short and J 9 bases short, with 23 bases between. CDR3 length equals 16 residues. How the authors handled the data: Reference gene primers were amplified, and this amplification served to estimate nucleated cell counts. Some clones are missing from TCRdb's copy, which holds only in-frame ones; the method was immunoSEQ multiplex PCR. The V and J calls and clone size are taken from that table; D and trimming were inferred from the DNA. The sample has roughly 110,000 clones, about 88% seen once. This sequence originates from a man aged 40-49 years with acute or convalescent COVID-19. Material: peripheral blood. This rearrangement joins TRBV10-3 to TRBJ1-2, with D uncertain. The CDR3: CAISESPPTDTRSYTF. The CDR3 DNA reads as TGTGCCATCAGTGAAAGTCCCCCGACGGATACGAGGAGCTACACCTTC.